Presented here are 23 T cell receptor beta chains from one specimen sequenced in a study of Graves' ophthalmopathy and Graves' hyperthyroidism. RNA transcripts were the template, and TCR beta CDR3 regions were amplified from them. HTBI primers were employed in first-round RT-PCR, then a second-round multiplex PCR followed. One entry per CDR3 protein, called by TCRdb with MiXCR from the multiplex PCR reads. Of approximately 460,000 distinct CDR3 sequences in the sample, under 15% were seen once. Sequenced sample: blood. These receptors were taken from a woman aged 25 to 39 with Graves' ophthalmopathy.

This clonotype was recorded a few times. A clone one base away is much larger, so this may be a read error. The genes are TRBV20-1 and TRBJ2-7; 9 nucleotides agree with TRBD2. CDR1 DFQATT and CDR2 SNEGSKA come from the germline V gene (reference sequence). CDR3 length equals 14 residues. This chain's CDR3 is CSARGGGLVYEHYF. The CDR3 DNA reads TGCAGTGCTCGCGGGGGGGGACTAGTCTACGAGCATTACTTC.

This clonotype was counted between two and nine times. V usage is TRBV24-1 and J usage is TRBJ2-5; D is possibly TRBD1 (5 bases). CDR3 length equals 14 residues. Germline V gene data show CDR1 as KGHDR and CDR2 as SFDVKD. V lost 4 bases, J lost 0 bases, and 8 bases lay in between. In nucleotides, the CDR3 is TGTGCCACCAGTGACCGGACAAACCAAGAGACCCAGTACTTC. Its protein is CATSDRTNQETQYF.

In this sample, this clonotype turned up many times. The rearrangement uses TRBV29-1 and TRBJ2-7, with 8 bases identical to TRBD1. There are 12 residues in the CDR3. Germline-derived CDR1 and CDR2 are SQVTM and ANQGSEA. V trimming: 5 bases; J trimming: 11 bases; junction bases outside the gene matches: 11. CDR3 residues: CSVQLPTGEEYF. Written as DNA, the CDR3 is TGCAGCGTTCAACTCCCGACAGGGGAGGAGTACTTC.

In this sample, this clonotype turned up a few times. The chain is built from TRBV30 and TRBJ1-1, with 10 bases lining up with TRBD1. Trimming removed 5 bases from V and 6 bases from J; junction bases left unmatched: 6. There are 13 residues in the CDR3. Germline V gene sequence: CDR1 GTSNPN, CDR2 SVGIG (reference sequence). CDR3 coding DNA: TGTGCCTGGCAGGGACAGGGGCAGTCTGAAGCTTTCTTT. Amino acids: CAWQGQGQSEAFF.

In this sample, this clonotype turned up a few times. The rearrangement links TRBV19 to TRBJ1-1; TRBD1 is a possible D gene (5 bases). Germline CDR1 LNHDA, CDR2 SQIVND (reference sequence). The length of the CDR3 is 14 residues. V lost 5 bases, J lost 4 bases, and 14 bases lay in between. The CDR3 loop reads CASSQGRRATEAFF. DNA of the CDR3: TGTGCCAGTAGTCAGGGCCGCCGGGCCACTGAAGCTTTCTTT.

This clonotype has ten or more counts. V and J are TRBV19 and TRBJ2-5, with D perhaps assigned TRBD1 or TRBD2 (6 bases each). The CDR3 length is 14 residues. The V end was cut by 4 bases, the J end by 5 bases, with 14 bases between. Germline V lookup: CDR1 LNHDA, CDR2 SQIVND (reference sequence). The CDR3 spells CASSRAWGAETQYF. In DNA, the CDR3 is TGTGCCAGTAGTAGGGCCTGGGGGGCGGAGACCCAGTACTTC.

Comment on this clonotype: Here the CDR3 omits its conserved ending phenylalanine or tryptophan, so a read error is the likely source. The DNA is left out, because the CDR3 cannot be placed on it with certainty; the CDR3 is given as TCRdb lists it. V is TRBV12-3 or TRBV12-4 and J is TRBJ1-1; the table's TRBD1 call for D was not verified on the DNA. The CDR3 is 8 amino acids in total, end residues counted. The CDR3 sequence: CASRDPGM.

The chain couples TRBV5-1 to TRBJ2-3, with D perhaps matching TRBD2 (6 bases). Per germline, CDR1 SGHRS and CDR2 YFSETQ. V was clipped by 2 bases and J by 2 bases, with 9 bases between them. CDR3 length equals 14 residues. The DNA of the CDR3 is TGCGCCAGCAGCTTTGGCGGGACCACAGATACGCAGTATTTT. Its translation is CASSFGGTTDTQYF.

The rearrangement uses TRBV6-5 and TRBJ2-4, with D unresolved. Germline lookup yields CDR1 MNHEY and CDR2 SVGAGI. The CDR3 totals 13 residues. Trimming removed 6 bases from V and 2 bases from J, with 8 bases in between. The CDR3 DNA is TGTGCCAGCAGCGACTCACCCAAAAACATTCAGTACTTC. This gives the protein CASSDSPKNIQYF.

The sample holds many counts of this clonotype. CDR3: CASHAGTTPETQYF. Here the CDR3 DNA reads TGCGCCAGCCACGCCGGGACTACTCCAGAGACCCAGTACTTC. The chain has TRBV5-1 and TRBJ2-5, with 7 positions matching TRBD2. The V gene's germline CDR1 is SGHRS and CDR2 YFSETQ. The V gene end was trimmed by 7 bases and the J gene end by 4 bases; junction bases not matched to a gene: 10. The CDR3 is 14 residues long.

This clonotype was seen many times. The V gene is TRBV12-3 or TRBV12-4, the J gene TRBJ2-5, with 9 bases matching TRBD1. This CDR3 region has 15 residues. The V gene end was trimmed by 6 bases and the J gene end by 4 bases; junction bases not matched to a gene: 9. This chain's CDR3 is CASSLAATGGETQYF. CDR3 in DNA: TGTGCCAGCAGCCTAGCGGCGACAGGGGGAGAGACCCAGTACTTC.

Ten or more counts support this clonotype. V usage is TRBV5-6 and J usage is TRBJ2-5, with TRBD2 matching over 7 bases. Germline V CDR1 and CDR2: SGHDT, YYEEEE. The ends lost 0 bases at V and 2 bases at J; junction bases unmatched: 4. The CDR3 covers 15 residues. The DNA for the CDR3 is TGTGCCAGCAGCTTGGATTGGGACTATCAAGAGACCCAGTACTTC. Protein sequence: CASSLDWDYQETQYF. The variable domain in full, completed from reference TRBV5-6 and TRBJ2-5, reads DAGVTQSPTHLIKTRGQQVTLRCSPKSGHDTVSWYQQALGQGPQFIFQYYEEEERQRGNFPDRFSGHQFPNYSSELNVNALLLGDSALYLCASSLDWDYQETQYFGPGTRLLVL.

The chain recombines TRBV6-2 or TRBV6-3 with TRBJ1-1; D uncertain. The CDR3 is 14 amino acids. V lost 6 bases and J lost 6, with 17 bases in between. In germline, CDR1 is MNHEY, CDR2 SVGEGT. DNA for the CDR3: TGTGCCAGCAGCCAACGGACGGCGTGGGCTGAAGCTTTCTTT. As protein: CASSQRTAWAEAFF.

This clonotype was found many times. This chain connects TRBV20-1 to TRBJ1-1; D not certain. CDR3 length equals 12 residues. V gave up 1 base and J gave up 7 bases, with 10 bases separating them. CDR1 is DFQATT and CDR2 is SNEGSKA in the germline V gene (reference sequence). The CDR3 loop reads CSARGLGVEAFF. The CDR3, as DNA: TGCAGTGCTAGAGGTTTGGGTGTTGAAGCTTTCTTT.

The V gene is TRBV18, the J gene TRBJ2-2; 8 bases line up with TRBD1. Germline loops: CDR1 KGHSH, CDR2 LQKENI. This CDR3 region has 18 residues. Unmatched junction bases numbered 9, after V lost 2 bases and J lost 1 base. The CDR3 DNA follows: TGTGCCAGCTCACCATATCCAGGGGGCGCGAGGAACACCGGGGAGCTGTTTTTT. Translating it yields CASSPYPGGARNTGELFF.

CDR3 residues: CASSPDSTGGGGYTF. The DNA for the CDR3 is TGTGCCAGCTCACCAGATTCTACAGGGGGAGGAGGCTACACCTTC. This chain joins TRBV18 and TRBJ1-2; 8 bases are a match to TRBD1. Per the germline V gene, CDR1 is KGHSH and CDR2 is LQKENI. The CDR3 runs to 15 residues. V trimming: 2 bases; J trimming: 8 bases; junction bases outside the gene matches: 10.

Turning to this clonotype: A clone one base away is much larger, so this may be a read error. V and J are TRBV11-2 and TRBJ1-1; D is perhaps TRBD1 (6 bases). V lost 4 bases and J 10 bases, leaving 19 bases between the germline ends. CDR3 size: 14 residues. Germline V lookup: CDR1 SGHAT, CDR2 FQNNGV. The CDR3 protein is CASSSNGHIGGAFF. CDR3 sequence (DNA): TGTGCCAGCAGCTCAAACGGCCACATAGGGGGAGCTTTCTTT.

This clonotype was picked up many times. V and J are TRBV6-1 and TRBJ2-7, with 12 bases lining up with TRBD2. Germline assignment: CDR1 MNHNS and CDR2 SASEGT. There are 19 residues in the CDR3. J was trimmed by 3 bases and V by 0 bases; bases with no gene match: 12. CDR3 DNA: TGTGCCAGCAGTGAAGCGCAAACTAGCGGGGGGCCCCACGACTACGAGCAGTACTTC. It specifies CASSEAQTSGGPHDYEQYF.

This clonotype has ten or more counts. The J gene is TRBJ1-1, the V gene TRBV6-1; 7 nucleotides agree with TRBD1. With 5 bases clipped from V and 4 bases from J, the junction kept 10 bases outside the gene matches. CDR3 length: 15 residues. Germline V gene sequence: CDR1 MNHNS, CDR2 SASEGT. CDR3: CASSKGRGHGTEAFF. DNA for the CDR3: TGTGCCAGCAGTAAGGGTAGGGGGCACGGCACTGAAGCTTTCTTT.

This clonotype has only one observation. This chain links TRBV6-1 with TRBJ2-5, with TRBD1 as a possible D gene (5 bases). Per the germline V gene, CDR1 is MNHNS and CDR2 is SASEGT. With 5 bases removed from V and 0 bases from J, the gap between germline ends came to 13 bases. The CDR3 has 15 amino acids. CDR3 sequence: CASSPAGQDQETQYF. The CDR3 coding sequence is TGTGCCAGCAGTCCAGCAGGGCAGGACCAAGAGACCCAGTACTTC.

This clonotype was seen ten or more times. The chain employs TRBV12-5 and TRBJ2-7; perhaps TRBD1 as D (6 bases). CDR3 size: 12 residues. Germline V lookup: CDR1 LGHNT, CDR2 FRNRAP. V lost 6 bases and J lost 5, with 11 bases in between. CDR3 coding DNA: TGTGCTAGTGGACGCACAGGGAACGAGCAGTACTTC. It yields the protein CASGRTGNEQYF.

This clonotype was seen repeatedly, ten times or more. The rearrangement joins TRBV12-3 or TRBV12-4 to TRBJ1-6; D unclear. V was cut by 4 bases and J by 8 bases, with 9 bases left in between. The CDR3 length is 13 residues. DNA for the CDR3: TGTGCCAGCAGTTACACCGACGATTCACCCCTCCACTTT. The encoded protein is CASSYTDDSPLHF.

This clonotype was picked up many times. The chain combines TRBV12-3 or TRBV12-4 with TRBJ1-6, with TRBD1 identical over 7 bases. The CDR3 consists of 14 residues. J lost 6 bases, V lost 6 bases, and 5 bases had no gene match. CDR3 loop: CASRNRGLNSPLHF. Written as DNA, the CDR3 is TGTGCCAGCAGAAACAGGGGCCTTAATTCACCCCTCCACTTT.